This TCR beta chain was identified in a study of blood T cells in healthy people across ages. Then a second PCR, running about 6 to 12 cycles, was carried out with a sample-barcoded 5' primer and a J-beta primer mix. Every molecule of cDNA carried a tag from a template-switch adaptor with 12 random nucleotides. One entry per CDR3 protein results from TCRdb running MiXCR on the 5' RACE reads. The sample lists some 760,000 distinct CDR3 sequences; 20% to 25% were seen once. V shed 5 bases and J 13 bases; nucleotides not matched to a gene: 10. Looked up from germline, CDR1 is SEHNR and CDR2 is FQNEAQ (reference sequence). This CDR3 region has 14 residues. Concerning this clonotype itself: Its matching antigen is unknown.

Whole-study results and caveats: The study lacked donor CMV status, which possibly confounded expanded clonotype changes.

These data also featured in a second study, about T cells of mothers and their children.

The receptor was isolated from a boy aged 10-17 years in good health. Sequenced input: blood. The chain uses TRBV7-9 and TRBJ1-6; 8 bases line up with TRBD1. The CDR3 here is CASSPTGEQGPLHF. DNA for the CDR3: TGTGCCAGCAGCCCGACAGGGGAGCAGGGTCCCCTCCACTTT.